The rows below give T cell receptor beta chains drawn from one sample of a study of cytomegalovirus exposure and HLA in healthy donors. The repertoire was sequenced with immunoSEQ multiplex PCR; TCRdb's copy has only in-frame clones and lacks some. The table includes about 160,000 clones, 75% to 85% detected once. Sequenced sample: PBMCs. These receptors came from a girl aged 2 to 9 in good health and CMV-seropositive. Both conserved end residues are part of each CDR3. The order of the fields is D gene, clone size, J gene, V gene, CDR3 DNA, CDR3 protein. D genes are given only for firm matches. Not all rows give a size; the values are once, few, many and, for expanded clones, a class.

NA	once	TRBJ2-7	TRBV7-8	TGTGCCAGCAGCTTAGCAAGCGGATCCTCCTACGAGCAGTACTTC	CASSLASGSSYEQYF
NA	NA	TRBJ1-1	TRBV6-1	TGTGCCAGCAGTGAATTGGCAGAAGCTTTCTTT	CASSELAEAFF
TRBD2	NA	TRBJ2-7	TRBV28	TGTGCCAGCAGACCGGGACTACCTCACCCTCCCTACGAGCAGTACTTC	CASRPGLPHPPYEQYF
TRBD1	NA	TRBJ2-4	TRBV7-3	TGTGCCAGCAGCTTAGAAGGGGGCTTATACATTCAGTACTTC	CASSLEGGLYIQYF
TRBD2	NA	TRBJ2-1	TRBV9	TGTGCCAGCAGCCCTGGGGGAGCGGGAGGGCCCTCTGTACATGAGCAGTTCTTC	CASSPGGAGGPSVHEQFF
TRBD2	once	TRBJ2-7	TRBV5-4	TGTGCCAGCAGCTTGGATGCCGGGACTAGCGGGATCGTGCAGTACTTC	CASSLDAGTSGIVQYF
TRBD1	NA	TRBJ1-5	TRBV2	TGTGCCAGCAGGGGACAGTACAGCCAGCCCCAGCATTTT	CASRGQYSQPQHF
NA	NA	TRBJ2-1	TRBV27	TGTGCCACCGGGTACGTTCGGGGGAGGATAAAAGAGCAGTTCTTC	CATGYVRGRIKEQFF
NA	NA	TRBJ1-2	TRBV10-1	TGCGCCAGCAGTGATAGCAACCTGAACTATGGCTACACCTTC	CASSDSNLNYGYTF
TRBD1	NA	TRBJ1-5	TRBV19	TGTGCCAGTGGACAGGGCCAGCCCCAGCATTTT	CASGQGQPQHF
TRBD2	NA	TRBJ2-1	TRBV7-3	TGTGCCAGCAGCTTAGTCGGGCGGGAGGGCTCCTACAATGAGCAGTTCTTC	CASSLVGREGSYNEQFF
TRBD1	NA	TRBJ1-3	TRBV30	TGTGCCTGGAGTGACAGGGGCTCTGGAAACACCATATATTTT	CAWSDRGSGNTIYF
NA	NA	TRBJ1-1	TRBV27	TGTGCCAGCAGCTCAGCGGGGATGAACACTGAAGCTTTCTTT	CASSSAGMNTEAFF
NA	NA	TRBJ1-6	TRBV30	TGTGCCTGGACGGCGGGACCTCTGCGTTATAATTCACCCCTCCACTTT	CAWTAGPLRYNSPLHF
TRBD1	NA	TRBJ2-5	TRBV4-1	TGCGCCAGCAGCCCATCCGGGACAGAGGAGACCCAGTACTTC	CASSPSGTEETQYF
TRBD2	few	TRBJ2-2	TRBV4-1	TGCGCCAGCAGCCCCGGACTAGCGGGAGCGAACACCGGGGAGCTGTTTTTT	CASSPGLAGANTGELFF
TRBD2	NA	TRBJ2-3	TRBV4-1	TGCGCCAGCAGCCTCCGGACAACTAGCGGGCGAGTCACAGATACGCAGTATTTT	CASSLRTTSGRVTDTQYF
TRBD2	NA	TRBJ2-1	TRBV5-4	TGTGCCAGCAGCTTGTCGGGAGGGGCGTTCGATGAGCAGTTCTTC	CASSLSGGAFDEQFF
NA	NA	TRBJ2-5	TRBV4-1	TGCGCCAGCAGCCAAGATGGGGTCTGGGAGAAAGAGACCCAGTACTTC	CASSQDGVWEKETQYF
NA	NA	TRBJ2-7	TRBV25-1	TGTGCCAGCAGCCCCACAGGGCGACTCGCCTACGAGCAGTACTTC	CASSPTGRLAYEQYF
NA	NA	TRBJ1-4	TRBV15	TGTGCCACCAGCAGCCTACAGGATGCAACTAATGAAAAACTGTTTTTT	CATSSLQDATNEKLFF
NA	NA	TRBJ2-1	TRBV7-3	TGTGCCAGCAGCTTAGCTCCGCGAAGCTCCTACAATGAGCAGTTCTTC	CASSLAPRSSYNEQFF
TRBD2	NA	TRBJ2-5	TRBV19	TGTGCCAGTAGTGTAATAGCGGGAGGGCCGCGAGAGACCCAGTACTTC	CASSVIAGGPRETQYF
TRBD2	NA	TRBJ2-7	TRBV7-9	TGTGCCAGCAGCTTACGGGGAGGGGACTACGAGCAGTACTTC	CASSLRGGDYEQYF
NA	NA	TRBJ1-3	TRBV19	TGTGCCAGTAGTATCAGCCTGCAGGGGTTCTCTGGAAACACCATATATTTT	CASSISLQGFSGNTIYF
TRBD1	once	TRBJ1-4	TRBV18	TGTGCCAGCTCAACGCGGACAGGGGGCGCGGAAAAACTGTTTTTT	CASSTRTGGAEKLFF
TRBD2	NA	TRBJ2-1	TRBV27	TGTGCCAGCAGTCCCGGGACTAGCGGCTACAATGAGCAGTTCTTC	CASSPGTSGYNEQFF
TRBD1	NA	TRBJ1-4	TRBV7-9	TGTGCCAGCAGCCGGGACAGGCCTAATGAAAAACTGTTTTTT	CASSRDRPNEKLFF
NA	NA	TRBJ2-3	TRBV5-4	TGTGCCAGCAGCTTGCCTACAGATACGCAGTATTTT	CASSLPTDTQYF
NA	NA	TRBJ1-2	TRBV11-3	TGTGCCAGCAGCTTAGGTCTGTTGGTTGGAGGGGATGGCTACACCTTC	CASSLGLLVGGDGYTF
NA	NA	TRBJ1-1	TRBV9	TGTGCCAGCAGCGTAGGTTTTCGTTCGAACACTGAAGCTTTCTTT	CASSVGFRSNTEAFF
TRBD1	few	TRBJ2-4	TRBV5-4	TGTGCCAGCAGCGTAACAGGGGGTATAGCCAAAAACATTCAGTACTTC	CASSVTGGIAKNIQYF
NA	NA	TRBJ2-3	TRBV10-3	TGTGCCATCAGTGATCAATCAGCGGAGGCAGATACGCAGTATTTT	CAISDQSAEADTQYF
NA	NA	TRBJ1-4	TRBV29-1	TGCAGCGTTCACGACGGGAATGAAAAACTGTTTTTT	CSVHDGNEKLFF
NA	NA	TRBJ2-6	TRBV10-1	TGCGCCAGCAGTGAGGGCGGTTCTGGGGCCAACGTCCTGACTTTC	CASSEGGSGANVLTF